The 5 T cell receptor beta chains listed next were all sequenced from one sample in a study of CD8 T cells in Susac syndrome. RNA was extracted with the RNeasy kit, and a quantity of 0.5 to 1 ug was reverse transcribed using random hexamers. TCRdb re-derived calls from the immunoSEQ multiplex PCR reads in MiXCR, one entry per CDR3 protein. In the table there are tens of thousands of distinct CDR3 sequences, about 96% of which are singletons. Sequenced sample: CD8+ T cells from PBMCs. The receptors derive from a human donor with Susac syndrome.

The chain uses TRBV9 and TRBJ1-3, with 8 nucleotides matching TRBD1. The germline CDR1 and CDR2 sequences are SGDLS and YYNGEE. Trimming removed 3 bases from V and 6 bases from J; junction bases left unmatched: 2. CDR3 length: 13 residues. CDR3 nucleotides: TGTGCCAGCAGCGGGACAGGGCCAAACACCATATATTTT. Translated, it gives CASSGTGPNTIYF. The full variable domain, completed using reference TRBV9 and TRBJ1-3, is DSGVTQTPKHLITATGQRVTLRCSPRSGDLSVYWYQQSLDQGLQFLIQYYNGEERAKGNILERFSAQQFPDLHSELNLSSLELGDSALYFCASSGTGPNTIYFGEGSWLTVV.

Here the CDR3 DNA reads TGTGCCAGCAGCCTACCCTCAGGGGTGAACTATGGCTACACCTTC. Protein sequence: CASSLPSGVNYGYTF. This chain joins TRBV7-2 and TRBJ1-2; maybe TRBD1 (6 bases). The V and J ends lost 5 bases and 2 bases respectively, with 15 bases between them. This CDR3 has 15 residues. CDR1 is SGHTA and CDR2 is FQGNSA in the germline V gene.

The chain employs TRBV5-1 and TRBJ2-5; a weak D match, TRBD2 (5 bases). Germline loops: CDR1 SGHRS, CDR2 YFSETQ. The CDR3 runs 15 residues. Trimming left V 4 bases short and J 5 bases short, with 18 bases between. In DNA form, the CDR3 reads TGCGCCAGCAGCCCACCGACCGCCACGGGGGAGACCCAGTACTTC. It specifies CASSPPTATGETQYF.

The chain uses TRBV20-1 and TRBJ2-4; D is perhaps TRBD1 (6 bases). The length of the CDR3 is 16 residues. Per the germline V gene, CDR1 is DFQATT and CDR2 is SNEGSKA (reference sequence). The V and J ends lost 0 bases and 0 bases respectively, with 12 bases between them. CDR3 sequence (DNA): TGCAGTGCTAGAGATCCCGCAGGGGAAGCCAAAAACATTCAGTACTTC. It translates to CSARDPAGEAKNIQYF.

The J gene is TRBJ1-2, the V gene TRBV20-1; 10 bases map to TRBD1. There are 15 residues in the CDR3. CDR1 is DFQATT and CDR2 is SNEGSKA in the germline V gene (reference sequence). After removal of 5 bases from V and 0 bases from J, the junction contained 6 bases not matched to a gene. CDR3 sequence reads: CSAQDRGKANYGYTF. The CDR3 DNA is TGCAGTGCTCAGGACAGGGGGAAGGCTAACTATGGCTACACCTTC.